Detailed here is one TCR beta chain. The antigen is undetermined. The sample originates from a study of shared clonotypes between healthy human individuals. Points from the study as a whole: Expectations were that clonotype sharing among donors would be affected by sequencing depth. Naive CD4 clonotype sharing across a few donors was approximately 5%.

Naive CD8 cells lacked CD45RO, underwent positive selection for CCR7 and left out terminally differentiated effector memory CD45RA+ cells. Everyone who donated was a Caucasian adult who lived in Nashville, Tennessee. CDR1 and CDR2 from the germline V gene are MGHDK and SYGVNS. The CDR3 length is 16 residues. The V end was cut by 6 bases, the J end by 3 bases, with 17 bases between. Clones were sequenced by immunoSEQ multiplex PCR, and TCRdb holds only the in-frame ones, with some missing. This table holds hundreds of thousands of clones, around 96% found once. This TCR was sampled from a woman aged 25 to 39 in good health. The material sequenced was naive CD8+ T cells sorted from blood. The chain recombines TRBV25-1 with TRBJ2-2; tentatively, D is TRBD2 (5 bases). CDR3 loop: CASRGLWESDTGELFF. The CDR3 DNA reads TGTGCCAGCAGGGGCTTGTGGGAGAGCGACACCGGGGAGCTGTTTTTT.